The 21 T cell receptor beta chains given below trace back to one sample, sequenced in a study of blood T cell repertoires in COVID-19 (dated by TCRdb to 2018 to 2021). Receptor amplification or capture employed the immunoSEQ multiplex PCR assay. As stored in TCRdb, this immuneACCESS dataset retains in-frame rearrangements with V and J assigned. A fraction of the clones does not appear; measured against another copy, unresolved V genes explain less than half of the discrepancy, and the remainder lacks a known reason. For this sample the table gives under 250,000 clones, of which about 88% were detected only once. 4.5% to 5.5% of the sample is taken by the ten largest. The sequenced material came from peripheral blood. The receptors were sampled from a woman aged 40 to 50 with acute or convalescent COVID-19.

The chain links TRBV30 to TRBJ1-5; D unresolved. Per germline, CDR1 GTSNPN and CDR2 SVGIG (reference sequence). CDR3 length: 13 residues. Between the trimmed V and J ends, which lost 0 bases and 3 bases, there was a span of 6 bases. The CDR3 nucleotides are TGTGCCTGGAGTGTCCAGGCCAATCAGCCCCAGCATTTT. This gives the protein CAWSVQANQPQHF.

This clone was counted a few times. The V gene is TRBV3-1 (or the pseudogene TRBV3-2), the J gene TRBJ1-1; tentatively, D is TRBD1 (6 bases). The V end was cut by 4 bases, the J end by 5 bases, with 17 bases between. The CDR3 is made up of 15 amino acids. Germline assignment: CDR1 LGHDT and CDR2 YNNKEL (reference sequence). Here the CDR3 DNA reads TGTGCCAGCAGCCCCCAACAGGGTCGGAGGACTGAAGCTTTCTTT. Amino acid sequence: CASSPQQGRRTEAFF.

The genes are TRBV11-3 and TRBJ1-1; D is uncertain. The V and J ends lost 1 base and 8 bases respectively, with 5 bases between them. Germline CDR1 reads SGHNT; CDR2 reads YENEEA. The CDR3 spans 11 residues. In DNA form, the CDR3 reads TGTGCCAGCAGCTTAGGAGGGGAAGCTTTCTTT. It encodes CASSLGGEAFF.

V is TRBV18 and J is TRBJ1-1, with D maybe TRBD1 (5 bases). This CDR3 has 14 residues. CDR1 and CDR2 (germline): KGHSH, LQKENI. Deletions cut 6 bases from V and 11 bases from J, with 22 bases between. The CDR3 loop reads CASSSAGSVAGAFF. As DNA, the CDR3 is TGTGCCAGCTCCTCGGCAGGGTCTGTTGCGGGGGCTTTCTTT. The full variable domain, rest sourced from reference TRBV18 and TRBJ1-1, is NAGVMQNPRHLVRRRGQEARLRCSPMKGHSHVYWYRQLPEEGLKFMVYLQKENIIDESGMPKERFSAEFPKEGPSILRIQQVVRGDSAAYFCASSSAGSVAGAFFGQGTRLTVV.

This chain uses TRBV5-1 with TRBJ2-5, with 13 bases that match TRBD2. V dropped 4 bases and J dropped 7; count of bases not matched to a gene: 13. The CDR3 spans 17 residues. In germline, CDR1 is SGHRS, CDR2 YFSETQ. The CDR3 here is CASSLLTSGGTGGTQYF. As DNA, the CDR3 is TGCGCCAGCAGCCTCTTGACTAGCGGGGGGACCGGGGGGACCCAGTACTTC. The full variable domain, completed using reference TRBV5-1 and TRBJ2-5, is KAGVTQTPRYLIKTRGQQVTLSCSPISGHRSVSWYQQTPGQGLQFLFEYFSETQRNKGNFPGRFSGRQFSNSRSEMNVSTLELGDSALYLCASSLLTSGGTGGTQYFGPGTRLLVL.

This clone was seen only once. The V and J genes are TRBV6-5 and TRBJ1-1; 7 bases are a match to TRBD1. The V segment lost 5 bases and the J segment 0 bases; nucleotides outside the gene matches: 0. Germline-derived CDR1 and CDR2 are MNHEY and SVGAGI. The CDR3 covers 13 residues. The DNA of the CDR3 is TGTGCCAGCAGTACAGGGGTGAACACTGAAGCTTTCTTT. Its translation: CASSTGVNTEAFF.

The chain links TRBV5-1 to TRBJ1-3; the D gene is possibly TRBD1 (5 bases). The CDR3 has 16 amino acids. In germline, CDR1 is SGHRS, CDR2 YFSETQ. V lost 2 bases and J lost 3, with 15 bases in between. Written as DNA, the CDR3 is TGCGCCAGCAGCTTTCGGGGACCGGAGGGTGGAAACACCATATATTTT. This gives the protein CASSFRGPEGGNTIYF.

V and J are TRBV19 and TRBJ2-1; TRBD1 matches at 10 bases. This CDR3 comprises 15 residues. With V trimmed by 5 bases and J by 6 bases, 7 bases remained unmatched. Germline-derived CDR1 and CDR2 are LNHDA and SQIVND (reference sequence). This CDR3 reads CASSLGQGVGNEQFF. The CDR3 DNA follows: TGTGCCAGTAGTTTAGGACAGGGGGTAGGCAATGAGCAGTTCTTC.

The CDR3 loop reads CATSRATGTEGHNEQFF. Here the CDR3 DNA reads TGTGCCACCAGCAGAGCGACCGGGACAGAGGGTCACAATGAGCAGTTCTTC. This chain joins TRBV15 and TRBJ2-1; 7 bases align to TRBD1. This CDR3 has 17 residues. Trimming cost V 1 base and J 5 bases; bases outside gene matches: 11. Germline assignment: CDR1 LNHNV and CDR2 YYDKDF (reference sequence).

The V and J genes are TRBV6-5 and TRBJ2-7; 10 bases are a match to TRBD1. There are 14 residues in the CDR3. Trimming removed 4 bases from V and 5 bases from J; junction bases left unmatched: 5. Germline V gene data show CDR1 as MNHEY and CDR2 as SVGAGI. The CDR3 region is CASSSRDRGHEQYV. DNA of the CDR3: TGTGCCAGCAGTTCCCGGGACAGGGGCCACGAGCAGTACGTC.

This clone was observed a single time. This rearrangement joins TRBV10-2 to TRBJ2-5; D might be TRBD2 (5 bases). The CDR3 length is 13 residues. Germline V CDR1 and CDR2: WSHSY, SAAADI. With 8 bases removed from V and 1 base from J, the gap between germline ends came to 11 bases. The CDR3 loop is CASLRAGQETQYF. The CDR3 DNA follows: TGCGCCAGCCTCCGGGCGGGCCAAGAGACCCAGTACTTC.

This chain links TRBV7-8 with TRBJ1-1; D possibly corresponds to TRBD1 (5 bases). The CDR3 runs to 15 residues. Per the germline V gene, CDR1 is SGHVS and CDR2 is FQNEAQ. Trimming stripped 2 bases from V and 1 base from J, with 11 bases between. In DNA, the CDR3 is TGTGCCAGCAGCTTATTCAGGGTTGGGAACACTGAAGCTTTCTTT. This sequence encodes CASSLFRVGNTEAFF.

The V and J genes are TRBV28 and TRBJ2-3, with 12 positions matching TRBD1. The CDR3 length is 15 residues. J lost 6 bases, V lost 5 bases, and 6 bases had no gene match. The V gene's germline CDR1 is MDHEN and CDR2 SYDVKM. CDR3 in DNA: TGTGCCAGCAGTCCCCCGGGACAGGGGGCGGATACGCAGTATTTT. Translation gives CASSPPGQGADTQYF.

The chain employs TRBV6-5 and TRBJ1-1, with D unresolved. Germline loops: CDR1 MNHEY, CDR2 SVGAGI. The V end lost 6 bases, the J end lost 5 bases, and 16 bases lay between the germline ends. This CDR3 has 14 amino acids. The CDR3 loop reads CASRRFGVRTEAFF. The CDR3, as DNA: TGTGCCAGCAGGCGGTTCGGGGTCCGTACTGAAGCTTTCTTT.

The rearrangement joins TRBV7-9 to TRBJ1-5; TRBD1 matches 11 bases. The length of the CDR3 is 15 residues. Germline CDR1 is SEHNR and CDR2 is FQNEAQ (reference sequence). V shed 5 bases, J shed 5 bases, and the junction held 5 bases outside the gene matches. The CDR3: CASSRGQGADQPQHF. The CDR3 nucleotides read TGTGCCAGCAGCCGTGGACAGGGGGCGGATCAGCCCCAGCATTTT.

The chain links TRBV4-1 to TRBJ2-5, with D possibly TRBD2 on 6 matching bases. V was cut by 1 base and J by 2 bases, with 14 bases left in between. There are 16 residues in the CDR3. CDR1 is MGHRA, CDR2 YSYEKL, per germline. CDR3 in amino acids: CASSQVVAESQETQYF. In nucleotides, the CDR3 is TGCGCCAGCAGCCAAGTGGTAGCGGAATCGCAAGAGACCCAGTACTTC.

CDR3 amino acids: CADQGGGEGTEAFF. The CDR3 DNA reads TGTGCCGACCAGGGTGGGGGCGAAGGAACTGAAGCTTTCTTT. The chain combines TRBV2 with TRBJ1-1, with a weak D call TRBD1 (6 bases). Deletions cut 11 bases from V and 5 bases from J, with 21 bases between. CDR1 and CDR2 (germline): SNHLY, FYNNEI. CDR3 size: 14 residues.

The chain combines TRBV5-5 with TRBJ1-1; 8 nucleotides match TRBD1. The CDR3 is 16 residues long. CDR1 and CDR2 (germline): SGHKS, YYEKEE (reference sequence). V gave up 4 bases and J gave up 3 bases; unmatched junction bases: 11. DNA of the CDR3: TGTGCCAGCAGCGGGGGGCAGGGGGCGGAGGACACTGAAGCTTTCTTT. It is translated as CASSGGQGAEDTEAFF. The variable domain in full, completed from reference TRBV5-5 and TRBJ1-1, reads DAGVTQSPTHLIKTRGQQVTLRCSPISGHKSVSWYQQVLGQGPQFIFQYYEKEERGRGNFPDRFSARQFPNYSSELNVNALLLGDSALYLCASSGGQGAEDTEAFFGQGTRLTVV.

The chain employs TRBV3-1 (or the pseudogene TRBV3-2) and TRBJ1-2; 7 nucleotides line up with TRBD1. CDR3 size: 19 residues. Germline-derived CDR1 and CDR2 are LGHDT and YNNKEL (reference sequence). J lost 4 bases, V lost 0 bases, and 17 bases had no gene match. CDR3 in amino acids: CASSQDQALVQGYGYGYTF. The DNA of the CDR3 is TGTGCCAGCAGCCAAGACCAAGCGTTGGTACAGGGGTACGGCTATGGCTACACCTTC.

Only one count was recorded for this clone. V usage is TRBV30 and J usage is TRBJ1-2, with a weak D call TRBD1 (5 bases). Trimming pared 0 bases from V and 8 bases from J, leaving 22 bases between. This CDR3 region has 16 residues. Germline loops: CDR1 GTSNPN, CDR2 SVGIG (reference sequence). CDR3 nucleotide sequence: TGTGCCTGGAGTGTACCAGACCCCTGGGGCGCTCTAGGCTACACCTTC. Translation: CAWSVPDPWGALGYTF.

This clone was picked up one time. The chain joins TRBV4-1 to TRBJ2-2, with TRBD2 identical over 12 bases. This CDR3 contains 18 residues. V was clipped by 4 bases and J by 0 bases; unmatched bases: 6. CDR1 MGHRA and CDR2 YSYEKL come from the germline V gene. The CDR3 here is CASSLRTSGETNTGELFF. The CDR3 region has the DNA TGCGCCAGCAGCCTCCGGACTAGCGGGGAAACGAACACCGGGGAGCTGTTTTTT.